This entry is about one T cell receptor (beta chain). This sample was taken from a study of blood T cell repertoires in COVID-19. Study details: The United States, Italy and Spain supplied acute and convalescent COVID-19 samples. Sources were T cells, B-cell-depleted T cells, or PBMCs; the material itself was cDNA or gDNA.

CDR1 and CDR2 (germline): SGDLS, YYNGEE. The V and J ends lost 6 bases and 3 bases, in that order; junction bases with no gene match: 5. The CDR3 length is 15 residues. Per the study methods: Amplification of reference gene primers was used by the study to estimate nucleated cell counts. TCRdb keeps only in-frame clones here, not all; method: immunoSEQ multiplex PCR. The V and J calls and clone size come from that table; D and trimming were worked out from the DNA. The data contain under 45,000 clones, roughly 89% of them singletons. The rearrangement joins TRBV9 to TRBJ2-2, with 10 nucleotides matching TRBD1. The source material was peripheral blood. The source is a man in his 60s with active COVID-19. CDR3 DNA sequence: TGTGCCAGCACCAGGACAGGGGGGTACACCGGGGAGCTGTTTTTT. This codes for CASTRTGGYTGELFF.